This T cell receptor beta chain was observed in a study of blood T cell repertoires in COVID-19. Study details: Researchers got acute and convalescent COVID-19 samples from the United States, Italy and Spain.

Germline lookup yields CDR1 MNHNY and CDR2 SVGAGI (reference sequence). CDR3 length equals 16 residues. V shed 8 bases and J 10 bases; nucleotides not matched to a gene: 19. In the authors' methods: How many nucleated cells were present was estimated from reference gene primer amplification. Assay: immunoSEQ multiplex PCR; the TCRdb copy retains only in-frame clones and omits some. V and J calls and clone size are as listed in that table; D and trimming were resolved from the DNA. Of some 68,000 clones listed, around 89% were seen once; the top ten hold 2.7%. The rearrangement links TRBV6-6 to TRBJ2-1; 8 bases line up with TRBD2. Material for sequencing was peripheral blood. The receptor's source is a middle-aged man with acute or convalescent COVID-19. CDR3 amino acids: CASVKDRRTSPGEQFF. For the CDR3, the DNA is TGTGCCAGCGTGAAAGACCGACGGACTAGCCCAGGGGAGCAGTTCTTC.